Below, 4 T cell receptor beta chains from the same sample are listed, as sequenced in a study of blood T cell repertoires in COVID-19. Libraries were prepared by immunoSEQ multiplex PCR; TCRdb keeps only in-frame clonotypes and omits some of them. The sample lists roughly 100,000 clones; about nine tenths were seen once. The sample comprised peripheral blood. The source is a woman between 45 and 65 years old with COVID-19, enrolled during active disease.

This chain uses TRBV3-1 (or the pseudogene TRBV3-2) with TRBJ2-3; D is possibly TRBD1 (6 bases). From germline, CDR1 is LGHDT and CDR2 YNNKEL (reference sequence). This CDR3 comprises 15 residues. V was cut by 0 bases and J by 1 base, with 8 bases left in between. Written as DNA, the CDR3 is TGTGCCAGCAGCCAAGAGCACAGGGGCACAGATACGCAGTATTTT. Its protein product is CASSQEHRGTDTQYF.

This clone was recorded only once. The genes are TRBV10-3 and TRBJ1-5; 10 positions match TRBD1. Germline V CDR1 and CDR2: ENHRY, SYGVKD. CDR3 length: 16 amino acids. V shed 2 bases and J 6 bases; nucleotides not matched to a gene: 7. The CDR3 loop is CAISEPGQGEGQPQHF. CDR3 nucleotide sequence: TGTGCCATCAGTGAGCCCGGACAGGGGGAGGGTCAGCCCCAGCATTTT.

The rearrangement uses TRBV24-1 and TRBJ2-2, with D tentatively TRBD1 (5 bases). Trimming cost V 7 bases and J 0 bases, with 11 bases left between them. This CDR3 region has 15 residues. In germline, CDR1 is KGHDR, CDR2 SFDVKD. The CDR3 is CATSQGIANTGELFF. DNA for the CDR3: TGTGCCACCAGCCAGGGAATCGCGAACACCGGGGAGCTGTTTTTT.

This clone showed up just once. The CDR3 loop is CASSLTDSGQTQYF. Here the CDR3 DNA reads TGCGCCAGCAGCCTAACGGACAGTGGGCAGACCCAGTACTTC. The chain has TRBV5-1 and TRBJ2-5, with a tentative D call TRBD1 (6 bases). CDR1 and CDR2 (germline): SGHRS, YFSETQ. Between the trimmed V and J ends, which lost 4 bases and 6 bases, there was a span of 16 bases. The CDR3 covers 14 residues.